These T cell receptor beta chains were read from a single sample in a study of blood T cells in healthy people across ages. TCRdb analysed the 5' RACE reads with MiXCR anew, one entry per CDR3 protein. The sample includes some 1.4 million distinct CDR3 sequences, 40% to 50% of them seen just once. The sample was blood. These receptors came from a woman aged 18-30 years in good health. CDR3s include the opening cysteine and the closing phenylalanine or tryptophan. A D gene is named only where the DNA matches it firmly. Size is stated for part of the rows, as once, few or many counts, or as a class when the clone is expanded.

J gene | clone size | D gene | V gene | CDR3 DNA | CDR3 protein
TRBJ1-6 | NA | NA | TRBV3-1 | TGTGCCAGCAGCCAAGACAGGACCTATAATTCACCCCTCCACTTT | CASSQDRTYNSPLHF
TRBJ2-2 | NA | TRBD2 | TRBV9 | TGTGCCAGCAGCGAAACTGGACTAGCGGACAACACCGGGGAGCTGTTTTTT | CASSETGLADNTGELFF
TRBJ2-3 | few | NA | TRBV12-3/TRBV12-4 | TGTGCCAGCAGACCAAGGATTTGGTATTTT | CASRPRIWYF
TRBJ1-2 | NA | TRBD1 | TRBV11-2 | TGTGCCGGCAGCCAGGGACAGGACTACACCTTC | CAGSQGQDYTF
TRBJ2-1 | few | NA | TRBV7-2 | TGTGCCAGCAGACCACGACGAGCTGCCAACAATGAGCAGTTCTTC | CASRPRRAANNEQFF
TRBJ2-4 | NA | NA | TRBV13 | TGTGCCAGCAGCTTAGGGGCAGATGCCACCTACAAGCAGTACTTC | CASSLGADATYKQYF
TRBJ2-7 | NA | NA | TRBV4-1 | TGCGCCAGCAGCCAAGTTTGGACTCAAGAAGTCTACGAGCAGTACTTC | CASSQVWTQEVYEQYF
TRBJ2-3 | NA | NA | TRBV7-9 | TGTGCCAGCAGCCCCCCCCGGGGGAGGCCAGATACGCAGTATTTT | CASSPPRGRPDTQYF
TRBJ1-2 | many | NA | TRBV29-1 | TGCAGCGTTGGCAGGGATTATGGCTACACCTTC | CSVGRDYGYTF
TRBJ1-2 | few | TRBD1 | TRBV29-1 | TGCACCACTGAGGGGGCGTATGGCTACACCTTC | CTTEGAYGYTF
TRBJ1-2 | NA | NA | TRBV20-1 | TGCAGTGCTAGAGAGCAATGGAAAGTGGATGGCTACACCTTC | CSAREQWKVDGYTF
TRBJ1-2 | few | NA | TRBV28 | TGTGCCAGCAGGCTGGGGGGAGGTAGATTTTATGGCTACACCTTC | CASRLGGGRFYGYTF
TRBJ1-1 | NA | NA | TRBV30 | TGTGCCTGGAGTGTACCGGGATTTGAAGCTTTCTTT | CAWSVPGFEAFF
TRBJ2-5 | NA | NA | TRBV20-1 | TGCAGTGCTAGCGCCCCAAACAATGAGCAGTACTTC | CSASAPNNEQYF
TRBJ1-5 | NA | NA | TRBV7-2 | TGTGCCAGCAGCTTAGGAGGGGCCCTAAGCAATCAGCCCCAGCATTTT | CASSLGGALSNQPQHF
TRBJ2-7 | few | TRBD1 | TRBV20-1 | TGCAGTGCTGGAGGACAGGGCCTCTACTACGAGCAGTACTTC | CSAGGQGLYYEQYF
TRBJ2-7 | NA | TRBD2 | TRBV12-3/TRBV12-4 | TGTGCCAGCAACCTAGCGGGAGGGGGTTACAATGAGCAGTACTTC | CASNLAGGGYNEQYF
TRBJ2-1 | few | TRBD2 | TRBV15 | TGTGCCACCAGCAGAGATCGGACTAGCGGGAGGGTCGTTGAGCAGTTCTTC | CATSRDRTSGRVVEQFF
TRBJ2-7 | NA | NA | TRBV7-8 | TGTGCCGGCAGCCTACCCGGGGGCGAGCAGTACTTC | CAGSLPGGEQYF
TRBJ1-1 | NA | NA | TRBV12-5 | TGTGCTAGTGGTTTCAGACTGGGAAGAACTGAAGCTTTCTTT | CASGFRLGRTEAFF
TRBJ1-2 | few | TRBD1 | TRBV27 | TGTGCGAGTACGCCGGGGACAGATAGTAGTCATGGCTACACCTTC | CASTPGTDSSHGYTF
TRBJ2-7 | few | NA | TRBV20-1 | TGCAGTGCTAGAGCGGGAGCTCTGGAAGAGCAGTACTTC | CSARAGALEEQYF
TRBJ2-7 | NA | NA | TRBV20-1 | TGCAGTGCTAGAGTCGGAGGGGCCTACGAGCAGTACTTC | CSARVGGAYEQYF
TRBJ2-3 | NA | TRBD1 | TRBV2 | TGTGCCAGCAGTGGGGACAGGGGAGGATCAGATACGCAGTATTTT | CASSGDRGGSDTQYF
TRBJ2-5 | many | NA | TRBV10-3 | TGTGCCATCAGTGAGTCGTGGCAGGGTCTCGAGACCCAGTACTTC | CAISESWQGLETQYF
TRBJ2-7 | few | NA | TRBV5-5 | TGTGCCAGCAGACGGTCTGACGAGCAGTACTTC | CASRRSDEQYF
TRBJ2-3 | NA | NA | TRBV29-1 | TGCAGCGTCGACCAGGGGCACACAGATACGCAGTATTTT | CSVDQGHTDTQYF
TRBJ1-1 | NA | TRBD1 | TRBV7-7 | TGTGCCAGCAGTTCGTGGGACAGTCAAATGAACACTGAAGCTTTCTTT | CASSSWDSQMNTEAFF
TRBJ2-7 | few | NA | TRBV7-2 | TGTGCCAGCAGCTCCGGACTAACCGCCTACGAGCAGTACTTC | CASSSGLTAYEQYF
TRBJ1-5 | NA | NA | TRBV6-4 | TGTGCCAGCAGTGACACGGGGGCCGCGGGGCCCCAGCATTTT | CASSDTGAAGPQHF
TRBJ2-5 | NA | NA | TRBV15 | TGTGCCACCAGCTTTGGGAACAGGGAGGAAGAGACCCAGTACTTC | CATSFGNREEETQYF
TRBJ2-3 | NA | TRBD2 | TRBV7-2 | TGTGCCAACAGCTTACGTAGCGGGGGTTCGGTCACAGATACGCAGTATTTT | CANSLRSGGSVTDTQYF
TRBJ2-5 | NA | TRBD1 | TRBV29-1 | TGCAGCGTTGAAGATTCCGGACAGGGGGCTGAGACCCAGTACTTC | CSVEDSGQGAETQYF
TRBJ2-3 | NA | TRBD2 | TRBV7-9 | TGTGCCAGCAGCTTAACTAGCGGGATGCCAGATACGCAGTATTTT | CASSLTSGMPDTQYF
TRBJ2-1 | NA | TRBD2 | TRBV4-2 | TGTGCCAGCCAAAAGACGCTAGCGGGAGACAATGAGCAGTTCTTC | CASQKTLAGDNEQFF